The rows below give T cell receptor beta chains drawn from one sample of a study of T cell responses to AZD1222 COVID-19 vaccine. Profiled with immunoSEQ multiplex PCR; TCRdb holds only in-frame clones, not every one. Found here are fewer than 120,000 clones, 80% to 95% of them singletons; the top ten hold roughly 2.7%. This specimen consisted of peripheral blood, obtained 28 days after the second AZD1222 dose. Receptors were obtained from an adult who received the AZD1222 COVID-19 vaccine. The CDR3 runs from the conserved cysteine through the conserved F or W. D genes are given only for firm matches. Clone sizes are given selectively: once, few, many, or a class where the clone is expanded.

v_call,j_call,d_call,clone_size,cdr3_nt,cdr3_aa
TRBV7-9,TRBJ1-2,TRBD1,-,TGTGCCAGCAGCCTTACAGGGGGCCATATTCGATACACCTTC,CASSLTGGHIRYTF
TRBV3-1/TRBV3-2,TRBJ1-6,TRBD1,-,TGTGCCAGCAGCCTGGGGACAGGCAATTCACCCCTCCACTTT,CASSLGTGNSPLHF
TRBV24-1,TRBJ2-5,-,-,TGTGCCACCAGTGAGGACGAAGCAGGAGCCCAGTACTTC,CATSEDEAGAQYF
TRBV7-3,TRBJ2-7,-,-,TGTGCCAGCAGCTTAACGTCTGGGGACGTCCACGAGCAGTACTTC,CASSLTSGDVHEQYF
TRBV7-9,TRBJ2-2,-,-,TGTGCCAGCAGCCGAGCCAGCAACACCGGGGAGCTGTTTTTT,CASSRASNTGELFF
TRBV19,TRBJ1-2,-,-,TGTGCCAGTACTGGGGAAGACAGGATTGGAGACTATGGCTACACCTTC,CASTGEDRIGDYGYTF
TRBV4-1,TRBJ1-2,TRBD1,few,TGCGCCAGCAGCCAAGGGCGGACAGGGGTGGGCTACACCTTC,CASSQGRTGVGYTF
TRBV5-1,TRBJ1-6,-,-,TGCGCCAGCAGCTCCGGCGGGGCAGATTCACCCCTCCACTTT,CASSSGGADSPLHF
TRBV2,TRBJ1-6,TRBD1,-,TGTGCCAGCAGTGTCGAGGGACAGAACAATTCACCCCTCCACTTT,CASSVEGQNNSPLHF
TRBV5-8,TRBJ2-5,-,once,TGTGCCAGCAGCTCGCGGGGACGTCAAGAGACCCAGTACTTC,CASSSRGRQETQYF
TRBV21-1,TRBJ2-5,-,-,TGTGCCAGCAGCACCCAGACACGGGAGACCCAGTACTTC,CASSTQTRETQYF
TRBV27,TRBJ1-1,-,-,TGTGCCAGCAGTCCGGGATTATGGGTTACTGAAGCTTTCTTT,CASSPGLWVTEAFF
TRBV5-1,TRBJ1-2,-,-,TGCGCCAGCACCCGCGCAGGTCTGCAGGATGGCTACACCTTC,CASTRAGLQDGYTF
TRBV6-2/TRBV6-3,TRBJ1-2,TRBD1,-,TGTGCCAGCAGTCGACAGGGAGTCTATGGCTACACCTTC,CASSRQGVYGYTF
TRBV5-5,TRBJ1-2,-,-,TGTGCCAGCAGCCAAACAGGGAGTGTTGACTATGGCTACACCTTC,CASSQTGSVDYGYTF
TRBV24-1,TRBJ2-1,-,-,TGTGCCACCCAATGGGGCGATGAGCAGTTCTTC,CATQWGDEQFF
TRBV3-1/TRBV3-2,TRBJ1-2,-,-,TGTGCCAGCAGCCAAGGGGGCTGGTTGTTCGGTGGCTACACCTTC,CASSQGGWLFGGYTF
TRBV30,TRBJ1-1,-,-,TGTGCCTGGATCTTCGGCCGCGGGAACACTGAAGCTTTCTTT,CAWIFGRGNTEAFF
TRBV15,TRBJ1-1,-,-,TGTGCCACCAGCAGAGATCGTGGGGGAGGTCGGACTGAAGCTTTCTTT,CATSRDRGGGRTEAFF
TRBV6-5,TRBJ2-7,TRBD2,-,TGTGCCAGCAGTAGAAGCGGGACGGGATCCTACGAGCAGTACTTC,CASSRSGTGSYEQYF
TRBV12-2,TRBJ1-1,-,-,TGTGCAAGTCGCTTAGGGACAGGGGGCAACACTGAAGCTTTCTTT,CASRLGTGGNTEAFF
TRBV11-2,TRBJ2-2,TRBD2,-,TGTGCCAGCAGCCTAGGGCTAGCGGACACCGGGGAGCTGTTTTTT,CASSLGLADTGELFF
TRBV12-3/TRBV12-4,TRBJ2-7,-,-,TGTGCCAGCAGTTTAGTAGGGGACGAGCAGTACTTC,CASSLVGDEQYF
TRBV7-2,TRBJ1-2,-,-,TGTGCCAGCAGCCGAGACTATGGCTACACCTTC,CASSRDYGYTF
TRBV6-4,TRBJ2-1,-,-,TGTGCCAGCAGTATGGACTTATCCGCCTACAATGAGCAGTTCTTC,CASSMDLSAYNEQFF
TRBV18,TRBJ1-6,-,-,TGTGCCAGCTCATCACGCGGGGTTTCCTATAATTCACCCCTCCACTTT,CASSSRGVSYNSPLHF
TRBV6-2/TRBV6-3,TRBJ1-2,-,-,TGTGCCAGCAGTTACGCAGGGAGCTCTGGCTACACCTTC,CASSYAGSSGYTF
TRBV6-2/TRBV6-3,TRBJ2-7,-,-,TGTGCCAGCAGCCGACTGGACATCATCTCCTACGAGCAGTACTTC,CASSRLDIISYEQYF
TRBV6-4,TRBJ1-1,-,-,TGTGCCAGCAGTGACTCGAGAGGAATTAAGGCTTTCTTT,CASSDSRGIKAFF
TRBV9,TRBJ1-1,-,-,TGTGCCAGCAGCCCCCGCATCGGGGTTAACGGAGCTTTCTTT,CASSPRIGVNGAFF
TRBV4-1,TRBJ1-4,TRBD1,-,TGCGCCAGCAGCCCGCTGACAGGGGGCCTTGAAAAACTGTTTTTT,CASSPLTGGLEKLFF
TRBV6-5,TRBJ2-2,-,-,TGTGCCAGCAGTTACTCGCCCCGGCTGGCCGGGGAGCTGTTTTTT,CASSYSPRLAGELFF
TRBV11-2,TRBJ2-7,TRBD1,-,TGTGCCAGCAGCCATACGGGACAGGGGGTCGAGCAGTACTTC,CASSHTGQGVEQYF
TRBV7-9,TRBJ1-2,-,-,TGTGCCAGCAGCTCAACTCGGCGAGGTGACTACACCTTC,CASSSTRRGDYTF
TRBV24-1,TRBJ1-1,-,-,TGTGCCACCAGTGCCCAGACAGGAGGTAAGACTGAAGCTTTCTTT,CATSAQTGGKTEAFF
TRBV4-3,TRBJ2-1,TRBD2,-,TGCGCCAGCAGCCAAGTTGGCGGGGGGGCCAATGAGCAGTTCTTC,CASSQVGGGANEQFF
TRBV7-2,TRBJ1-3,-,-,TGTGCCAGCAGCTTAGTGAGAAACACCATATATTTT,CASSLVRNTIYF
TRBV7-2,TRBJ2-7,TRBD2,-,TGTGCCAGCAGCTTCATAGCGGGGGGCCGCTACGAGCAGTACTTC,CASSFIAGGRYEQYF
TRBV6-5,TRBJ1-6,-,once,TGTGCCAGCAGTCGGGGGTATAATTCACCCCTCCACTTT,CASSRGYNSPLHF
TRBV18,TRBJ2-1,TRBD2,-,TGTGCCAGCTCACCGCTCACAGCGGGGATTATGTACAATGAGCAGTTCTTC,CASSPLTAGIMYNEQFF
TRBV5-4,TRBJ1-2,TRBD1,-,TGTGCCAGCAGCTCCCCTCTGACAGGGCCCCGTGGCTACACCTTC,CASSSPLTGPRGYTF